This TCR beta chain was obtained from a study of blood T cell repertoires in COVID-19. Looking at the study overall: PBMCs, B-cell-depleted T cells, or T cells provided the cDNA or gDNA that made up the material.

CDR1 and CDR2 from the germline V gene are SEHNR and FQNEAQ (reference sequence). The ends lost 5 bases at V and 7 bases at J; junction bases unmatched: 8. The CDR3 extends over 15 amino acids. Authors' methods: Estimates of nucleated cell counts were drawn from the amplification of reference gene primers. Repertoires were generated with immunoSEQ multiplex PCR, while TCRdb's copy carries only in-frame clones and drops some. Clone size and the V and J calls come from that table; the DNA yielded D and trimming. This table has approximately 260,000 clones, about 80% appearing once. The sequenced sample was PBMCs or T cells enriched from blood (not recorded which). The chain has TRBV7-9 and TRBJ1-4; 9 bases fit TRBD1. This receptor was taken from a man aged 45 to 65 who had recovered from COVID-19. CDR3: CASSRSGTGTEKLFF. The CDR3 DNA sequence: TGTGCCAGCAGCCGCTCCGGGACAGGGACTGAAAAACTGTTTTTT.